The 23 T cell receptor beta chains presented below share a single source sample, sequenced in a study of T cells in women clearing cervical HPV infection. Data came from immunoSEQ multiplex PCR; TCRdb stores just in-frame clones and leaves some out. This sample contains 36,000 or so clones. Sequenced material: blood buffy coat. The receptors originated from a woman aged 18 to 69 with a cervical HPV16 infection that either progressed to CIN3+ or cleared (not recorded which).

Concerning this clone: The junction departs from the called germline gene at one end, perhaps through a read error. The missing CDR3 end, 3 residues past where the read stops, is filled in from the germline J gene. The rearrangement links TRBV18 to TRBJ2-7, with D possibly being TRBD1 (5 bases). This CDR3 has 14 residues. Germline V CDR1 and CDR2: KGHSH, LQKENI. CDR3: CASPPRQGPYEQYF. Incomplete CDR3 DNA: TGTGCCAGCCCACCCCGGCAGGGCCCATACGAG.

Worth noting for this clone: Read data end 3 residues before the CDR3 end; the end is taken from the germline J gene. V usage is TRBV5-5 and J usage is TRBJ2-3; D is unresolved. The CDR3 length is 13 residues. In germline, CDR1 is SGHKS, CDR2 YYEKEE (reference sequence). CDR3 residues: CASSPLGQETQYF. CDR3 bases read: TGTGCCAGCAGCCCCCTGGGCCAAGAGACG. Using reference TRBV5-5 and TRBJ2-3 for the parts outside the CDR3, the full variable domain is DAGVTQSPTHLIKTRGQQVTLRCSPISGHKSVSWYQQVLGQGPQFIFQYYEKEERGRGNFPDRFSARQFPNYSSELNVNALLLGDSALYLCASSPLGQETQYFGPGTRLTVL.

The covered CDR3 bases are TGTGCCAGTAGATCGACAGGAGTTGCAACTAATGAAAAA. Protein product: CASRSTGVATNEK. From start to end, the CDR3 is CASRSTGVATNEKLFF. This chain links TRBV19 with TRBJ1-4; a possible D gene is TRBD1 (6 bases). The read is 3 residues too short to cover the CDR3 end, so that end is filled in from the germline J gene. V lost 6 bases to trimming and J lost 0 bases, with 14 bases between them. The CDR3 extends over 16 amino acids. The germline V gene encodes CDR1 LNHDA and CDR2 SQIVND (reference sequence).

With respect to this clone: The read finishes 3 residues shy of the CDR3 end, and the germline J gene is used to complete it. The chain employs TRBV6-2 or TRBV6-3 and TRBJ2-1; the match to TRBD2 covers 11 bases. CDR1 and CDR2 (germline): MNHEY, SVGEGT. CDR3 length equals 15 residues. V was clipped by 6 bases and J by 4 bases; unmatched bases: 5. The DNA read from the CDR3 is TGTGCCAGCAGCACTAGCGGGGGCCTTTACAATGAG. This codes for CASSTSGGLYNE. The CDR3, in full, reads CASSTSGGLYNEQFF.

The sequenced part of the CDR3 DNA is TGCAGTGCTAGTCGGGGGACAGGGGAGAATCAGCCC. This gives the protein CSASRGTGENQP. The whole CDR3 sequence is CSASRGTGENQPQHF. The chain uses TRBV20-1 and TRBJ1-5, with 10 bases lining up with TRBD1. The read stops 3 residues short of the end of the CDR3; the missing end is completed from the germline J gene. Germline loops: CDR1 DFQATT, CDR2 SNEGSKA (reference sequence). The CDR3 has 15 residues. V shed 3 bases and J 4 bases; nucleotides not matched to a gene: 6.

Comments on this clone: Coverage ceases 3 residues before the CDR3 finishes, and the germline J gene fills in the end. The gene calls are TRBV7-2 and TRBJ2-5, with 12 bases aligning to TRBD2. CDR3 length: 15 amino acids. V shed 6 bases, J shed 2 bases, and the junction held 4 bases outside the gene matches. In germline, CDR1 is SGHTA, CDR2 FQGNSA. The covered CDR3 bases are TGTGCCAGCAGTAGGACTAGCGGGACACAAGAGACC. It codes for CASSRTSGTQET. From start to end, the CDR3 is CASSRTSGTQETQYF.

On this clone itself: The read ends 3 residues shy of where the CDR3 ends; the end is completed using the germline J gene. The chain recombines TRBV19 with TRBJ1-1; maybe TRBD1 (6 bases). The length of the CDR3 is 13 residues. Germline CDR1 and CDR2: LNHDA and SQIVND (reference sequence). V was pared by 8 bases and J by 3 bases, with 13 bases between. This CDR3 reads CASDAGADTEAFF. CDR3 DNA, as far as it was read: TGTGCCAGTGATGCGGGGGCTGACACTGAA. Complete variable domain (other parts from reference TRBV19 and TRBJ1-1): DGGITQSPKYLFRKEGQNVTLSCEQNLNHDAMYWYRQDPGQGLRLIYYSQIVNDFQKGDIAEGYSVSREKKESFPLTVTSAQKNPTAFYLCASDAGADTEAFFGQGTRLTVV.

Comments on this clone: The read ends 3 residues early relative to the CDR3; the germline J gene fills the gap. V usage is TRBV5-4 and J usage is TRBJ2-3; no clear D gene. The germline V gene has CDR1 SGHNT and CDR2 YYREEE (reference sequence). CDR3 length: 12 residues. The V and J ends lost 0 bases and 6 bases respectively, with 5 bases between them. CDR3 sequence: CASSLAGDTQYF. Partial CDR3 DNA: TGTGCCAGCAGCTTGGCCGGGGATACG.

This CDR3 is CASSTLTGGRDYGYTF. The DNA read from the CDR3 is TGTGCCAGCAGTACCCTGACAGGGGGCCGGGACTATGGC. The J gene is TRBJ1-2, the V gene TRBV6-2 or TRBV6-3; TRBD1 matches 10 bases. The observed sequence ends 3 residues before the CDR3 terminus, with the missing tail filled in from the germline J gene. The CDR3 loop spans 16 amino acids. The germline V gene encodes CDR1 MNHEY and CDR2 SVGEGT. The junction had 9 bases not matched to a gene; V was cut back by 5 bases and J by 3 bases.

Worth noting for this clone: Read data end 3 residues before the CDR3 end; the end is taken from the germline J gene. The chain recombines TRBV18 with TRBJ2-4; D call uncertain. The germline CDR1 and CDR2 sequences are KGHSH and LQKENI. CDR3 length: 14 amino acids. CDR3 protein: CASSPKAEHYGQYF. CDR3 DNA, as far as it was read: TGTGCCAGCTCACCAAAGGCGGAACACTATGGT.

Concerning this clone itself: The missing CDR3 end, 3 residues past where the read stops, is filled in from the germline J gene. The chain employs TRBV13 and TRBJ2-1; 7 bases line up with TRBD1. This CDR3 contains 16 residues. Per germline, CDR1 PRHDT and CDR2 FYEKMQ (reference sequence). V was clipped by 3 bases and J by 2 bases; unmatched bases: 7. The sequenced CDR3 bases are TGTGCCAGCAGCTTCCCCTGGACAGGAACCTACAATGAG. Its translation: CASSFPWTGTYNE. The entire CDR3 is CASSFPWTGTYNEQFF.

Comment on this clone: The sequenced fragment ends 3 residues before the CDR3 boundary, so the rest is inferred from the germline J gene. This sequence joins TRBV11-2 and TRBJ1-4; D gene unclear. There are 15 residues in the CDR3. CDR1 and CDR2 from the germline V gene are SGHAT and FQNNGV. V dropped 6 bases and J dropped 0 bases, with 11 bases sitting between them. CDR3 sequence reads: CASSYTVATNEKLFF. The covered CDR3 bases are TGTGCCAGCAGTTACACAGTTGCAACTAATGAAAAA.

Notes on this clone: The CDR3 is cut off 3 residues early in the read; its end comes from the germline J gene. The chain combines TRBV5-8 with TRBJ2-1; D ambiguous. The CDR3 extends over 12 amino acids. V lost 4 bases to trimming and J lost 7 bases, with 9 bases between them. Germline V gene lookup returns CDR1 SGHTS and CDR2 YDEGEE. The chain's CDR3 is CASSLSWNEQFF. The part of the CDR3 DNA that was read is TGTGCCAGCAGCCTTAGCTGGAATGAG.

As regards this clone: The sequenced fragment ends 3 residues before the CDR3 boundary, so the rest is inferred from the germline J gene. The chain carries TRBV19 and TRBJ1-2; TRBD1 matches at 7 bases. Germline lookup yields CDR1 LNHDA and CDR2 SQIVND (reference sequence). The length of the CDR3 is 19 residues. CDR3 loop: CASSITGTEKYLAKNIYTF. The sequenced part of the CDR3 DNA is TGTGCCAGTAGTATAACCGGGACAGAGAAGTATTTAGCCAAAAACATC.

This chain's CDR3 is CSAREGTGRETQYF. The CDR3 DNA, read in part, is TGCAGTGCTAGAGAGGGGACAGGGCGGGAGACC. The chain employs TRBV20-1 and TRBJ2-5, with 9 bases identical to TRBD1. The CDR3 is cut off 3 residues early in the read; its end comes from the germline J gene. Trimming at V came to 0 bases and at J to 5 bases, leaving 4 bases not matched to a gene. Germline V lookup: CDR1 DFQATT, CDR2 SNEGSKA (reference sequence). The CDR3 sequence is 14 residues long.

As to this clone: The CDR3 extends 3 residues past the end of the read, so its final part is completed from the germline J gene. This chain links TRBV20-1 with TRBJ1-2; 9 bases are a match to TRBD1. Losses at the gene ends were 1 base for V and 4 bases for J; bases not matched to a gene: 4. The CDR3 spans 14 residues. Germline CDR1 DFQATT, CDR2 SNEGSKA (reference sequence). Incomplete CDR3 DNA: TGCAGTGCTAGAGGGTCGGACAGGGGCTATGGC. Translating it yields CSARGSDRGYG. From start to end, the CDR3 is CSARGSDRGYGYTF.

Points on this clone: The read ends 3 residues early relative to the CDR3; the germline J gene fills the gap. The chain has TRBV12-3 or TRBV12-4 and TRBJ2-2; D is unclear. CDR3 length: 11 amino acids. V lost 5 bases and J 5 bases, leaving 3 bases between the germline ends. The CDR3 here is CASSRTGELFF. The part of the CDR3 DNA that was read is TGTGCCAGCAGTCGGACCGGGGAG.

On this clone itself: The read gets to within 3 residues of the CDR3 end, and the germline J gene fills in the rest. V gene TRBV19 combines with J gene TRBJ2-3; D gene uncertain. The germline gives CDR1 LNHDA, CDR2 SQIVND (reference sequence). The CDR3 contains 14 residues. CDR3 residues: CASSISGRNQPQYF. Incomplete CDR3 DNA: TGTGCCAGTAGTATCTCCGGCAGGAATCAGCCG.

Comment on this clone: The CDR3 goes on 3 residues after the read ends, and that part is filled in from the germline J gene. V and J are TRBV20-1 and TRBJ2-7; perhaps TRBD1 as D (6 bases). Germline CDR1 and CDR2: DFQATT and SNEGSKA (reference sequence). This CDR3 has 15 amino acids. V gave up 0 bases and J gave up 6 bases, with 18 bases separating them. The CDR3 bases that were read are TGCAGTGCTAGAGATCGGGAAACAGGGAGAGTCGAG. Translated, it gives CSARDRETGRVE. The entire CDR3 sequence reads CSARDRETGRVEQYF.

With regard to this clone: The read comes to an end 3 residues before the CDR3 does, leaving the germline J gene to fill in the end. The J gene is TRBJ2-3, the V gene TRBV18; 7 nucleotides line up with TRBD2. Trimming removed 2 bases from V and 3 bases from J; junction bases left unmatched: 11. The CDR3 contains 17 residues. The germline V gene encodes CDR1 KGHSH and CDR2 LQKENI. Partial CDR3 DNA: TGTGCCAGCTCACCAGCACGTCGCGGGGGTGGGACAGATACG. This codes for CASSPARRGGGTDT. The entire CDR3 protein reads CASSPARRGGGTDTQYF.

Remarks on this clone: The DNA ends 3 residues before the CDR3 does, and the rest of the CDR3 is filled in from the germline J gene. The chain employs TRBV20-1 and TRBJ2-1; TRBD1 is a possible D gene (6 bases). Germline CDR1 reads DFQATT; CDR2 reads SNEGSKA (reference sequence). The V gene lost 3 bases and the J gene lost 7 bases, with 13 bases spanning the gap. This CDR3 has 13 amino acids. CDR3 residues: CSARNPGANEQFF. The covered CDR3 bases are TGCAGTGCTAGGAACCCAGGGGCTAATGAG.

The sequenced CDR3 bases are TGCAGTGCTAGAGATAGGCCAGGGGTAGGGACG. Its translation: CSARDRPGVGT. The entire CDR3 sequence reads CSARDRPGVGTQYF. The chain couples TRBV20-1 to TRBJ2-3; maybe TRBD1 (6 bases). The CDR3 is cut off 3 residues early in the read; its end comes from the germline J gene. The CDR3 is 14 residues long. CDR1 and CDR2 from the germline V gene are DFQATT and SNEGSKA (reference sequence).

As for this clone: The read comes to an end 3 residues before the CDR3 does, leaving the germline J gene to fill in the end. This sequence joins TRBV7-9 and TRBJ2-5; no definite D call. Germline assignment: CDR1 SEHNR and CDR2 FQNEAQ (reference sequence). Trimming left V 0 bases short and J 5 bases short, with 7 bases between. The CDR3 contains 13 residues. The sequenced CDR3 bases are TGTGCCAGCAGCTTAGCGGCGGCGGAGACC. It encodes CASSLAAAET. The CDR3, in full, reads CASSLAAAETQYF.